The 2 T cell receptor beta chains given below trace back to one sample, sequenced in a study of identical twins. MiXCR was run by TCRdb on the 5' RACE reads, yielding one entry per CDR3 protein. The sample has approximately 600,000 distinct CDR3 sequences, roughly 9.9% seen once. A further study also used this sample, focusing on yellow fever vaccine responses in identical twins.

Sequenced input: PBMCs. These receptor sequences come from a woman between 18 and 29 years old in good health.

This chain connects TRBV20-1 to TRBJ2-3, with TRBD1 matching over 8 bases. The CDR3 has 15 amino acids. V was pared by 2 bases and J by 0 bases, with 4 bases of the junction left unmatched. Germline V gene data show CDR1 as DFQATT and CDR2 as SNEGSKA (reference sequence). The CDR3 nucleotides read TGCAGTGCTAGAAACAGGGGGAAAAGCACAGATACGCAGTATTTT. Its translation: CSARNRGKSTDTQYF.

This rearrangement joins TRBV6-2 or TRBV6-3 to TRBJ2-5; D not certain. Looked up from germline, CDR1 is MNHEY and CDR2 is SVGEGT. This CDR3 has 13 residues. Trimming took 5 bases from V and 1 from J, leaving 8 bases between them. CDR3 nucleotide sequence: TGTGCCAGCAGTCAAGAGTTCCAAGAGACCCAGTACTTC. It is translated as CASSQEFQETQYF.